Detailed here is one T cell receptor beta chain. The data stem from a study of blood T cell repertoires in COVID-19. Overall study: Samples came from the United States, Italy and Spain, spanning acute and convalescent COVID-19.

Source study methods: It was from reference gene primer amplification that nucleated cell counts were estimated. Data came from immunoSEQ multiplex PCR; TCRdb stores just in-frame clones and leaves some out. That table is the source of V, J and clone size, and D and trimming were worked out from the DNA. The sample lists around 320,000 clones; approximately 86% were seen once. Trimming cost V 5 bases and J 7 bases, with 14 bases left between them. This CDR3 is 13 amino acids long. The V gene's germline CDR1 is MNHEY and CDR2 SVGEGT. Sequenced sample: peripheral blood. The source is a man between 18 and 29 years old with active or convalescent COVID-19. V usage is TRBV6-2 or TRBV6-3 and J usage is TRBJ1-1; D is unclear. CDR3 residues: CASSLRSVHEAFF. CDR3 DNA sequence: TGTGCCAGCAGTCTCCGGAGTGTGCATGAAGCTTTCTTT.